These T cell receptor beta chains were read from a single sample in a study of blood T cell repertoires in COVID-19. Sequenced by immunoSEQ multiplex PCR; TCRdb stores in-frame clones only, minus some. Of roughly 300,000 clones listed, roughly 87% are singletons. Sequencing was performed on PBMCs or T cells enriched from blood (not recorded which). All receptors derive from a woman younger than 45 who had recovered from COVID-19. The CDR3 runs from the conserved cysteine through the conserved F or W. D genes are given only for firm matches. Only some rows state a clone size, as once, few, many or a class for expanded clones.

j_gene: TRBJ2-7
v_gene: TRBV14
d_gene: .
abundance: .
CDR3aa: CASSQGRVEQYF
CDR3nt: TGTGCCAGCAGCCAAGGCAGGGTCGAGCAGTACTTC

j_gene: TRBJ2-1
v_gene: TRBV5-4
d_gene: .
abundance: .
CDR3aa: CASSFDISSYNEQFF
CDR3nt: TGTGCCAGCAGCTTCGACATCAGCTCCTACAATGAGCAGTTCTTC

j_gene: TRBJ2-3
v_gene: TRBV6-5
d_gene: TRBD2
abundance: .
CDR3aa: CASSYSIAGGTDTQYF
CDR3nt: TGTGCCAGCAGTTACTCAATAGCGGGGGGGACAGATACGCAGTATTTT

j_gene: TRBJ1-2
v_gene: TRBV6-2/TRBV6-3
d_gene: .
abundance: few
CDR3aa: CASSYPASGNYGYTF
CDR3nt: TGTGCCAGCAGTTACCCAGCCTCGGGGAACTATGGCTACACCTTC

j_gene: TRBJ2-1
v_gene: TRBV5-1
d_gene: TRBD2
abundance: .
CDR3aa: CASSKGLEGNEQFF
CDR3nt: TGCGCCAGCAGCAAGGGACTAGAAGGTAATGAGCAGTTCTTC

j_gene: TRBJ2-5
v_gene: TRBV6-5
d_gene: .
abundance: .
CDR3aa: CASRGDISPQETQYF
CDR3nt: TGTGCCAGCAGGGGGGACATCTCACCACAAGAGACCCAGTACTTC

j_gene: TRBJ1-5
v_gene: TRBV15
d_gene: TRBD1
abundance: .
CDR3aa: CATSRGDRAGGRQPQHF
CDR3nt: TGTGCCACCAGCAGAGGCGACAGGGCGGGGGGTCGTCAGCCCCAGCATTTT

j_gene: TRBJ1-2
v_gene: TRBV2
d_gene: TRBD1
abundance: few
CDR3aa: CASSGQGVDGYTF
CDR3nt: TGTGCCAGCAGTGGGCAGGGGGTAGATGGCTACACCTTC

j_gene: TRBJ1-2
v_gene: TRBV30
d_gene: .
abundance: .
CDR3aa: CAWRNMQGLYGYTF
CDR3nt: TGTGCCTGGAGGAATATGCAGGGCCTCTATGGCTACACCTTC

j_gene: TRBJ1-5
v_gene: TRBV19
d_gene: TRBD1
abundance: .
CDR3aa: CASKSTGGRGQPQHF
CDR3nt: TGTGCCAGTAAGTCGACAGGGGGAAGGGGGCAGCCCCAGCATTTT

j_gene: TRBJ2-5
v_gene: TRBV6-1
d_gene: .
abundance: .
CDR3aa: CASSERGFGETQYF
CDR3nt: TGTGCCAGCAGTGAGAGGGGGTTTGGGGAGACCCAGTACTTC

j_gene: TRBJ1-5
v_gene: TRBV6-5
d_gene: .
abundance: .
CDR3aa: CASSYAGVDQPQHF
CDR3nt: TGTGCCAGCAGTTACGCCGGAGTGGATCAGCCCCAGCATTTT

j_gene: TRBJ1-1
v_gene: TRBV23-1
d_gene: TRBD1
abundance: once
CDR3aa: CATGTGCRSTEAFF
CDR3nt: TGCGCCACAGGGACAGGGTGTCGGAGCACTGAAGCTTTCTTT

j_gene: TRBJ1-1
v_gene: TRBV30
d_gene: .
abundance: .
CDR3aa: CAWSMVGGTMNTEAFF
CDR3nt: TGTGCCTGGAGTATGGTTGGCGGAACGATGAACACTGAAGCTTTCTTT

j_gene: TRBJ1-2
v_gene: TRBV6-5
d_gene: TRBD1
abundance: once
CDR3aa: CASRPTGTAYTF
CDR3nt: TGTGCCAGCAGACCCACCGGGACAGCCTACACCTTC

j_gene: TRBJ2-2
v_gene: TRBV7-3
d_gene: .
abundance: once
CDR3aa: CASSPHGANTGELFF
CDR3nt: TGTGCCAGCAGCCCCCACGGTGCGAACACCGGGGAGCTGTTTTTT

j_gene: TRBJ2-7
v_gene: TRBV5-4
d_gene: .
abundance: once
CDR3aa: CASSSTLSYEQYF
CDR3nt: TGTGCCAGCAGCTCGACTCTCTCCTACGAGCAGTACTTC